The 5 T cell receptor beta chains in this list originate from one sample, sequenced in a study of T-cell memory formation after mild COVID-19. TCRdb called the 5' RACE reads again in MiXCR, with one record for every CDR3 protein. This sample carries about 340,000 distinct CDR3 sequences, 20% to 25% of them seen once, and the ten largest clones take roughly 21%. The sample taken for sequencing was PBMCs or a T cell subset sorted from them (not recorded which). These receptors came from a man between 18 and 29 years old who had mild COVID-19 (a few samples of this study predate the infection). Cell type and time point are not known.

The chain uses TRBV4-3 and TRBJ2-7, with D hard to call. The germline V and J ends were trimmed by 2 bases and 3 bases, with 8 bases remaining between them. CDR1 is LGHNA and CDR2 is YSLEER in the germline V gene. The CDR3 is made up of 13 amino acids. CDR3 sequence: CASSQYGGYEQYF. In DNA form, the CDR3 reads TGCGCCAGCAGCCAATACGGCGGCTACGAGCAGTACTTC.

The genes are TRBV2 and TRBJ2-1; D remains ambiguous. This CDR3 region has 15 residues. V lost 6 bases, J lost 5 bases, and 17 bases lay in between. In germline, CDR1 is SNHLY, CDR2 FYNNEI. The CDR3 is CASSPETAGDNEQFF. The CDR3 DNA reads TGTGCCAGCAGCCCCGAAACGGCCGGTGACAATGAGCAGTTCTTC.

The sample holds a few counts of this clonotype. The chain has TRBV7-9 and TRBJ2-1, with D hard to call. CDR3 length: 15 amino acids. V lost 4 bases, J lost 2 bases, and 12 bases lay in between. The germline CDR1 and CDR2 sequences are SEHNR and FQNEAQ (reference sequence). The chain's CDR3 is CASSWGSKAYNEQFF. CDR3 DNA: TGTGCCAGCAGCTGGGGTAGCAAAGCCTACAATGAGCAGTTCTTC. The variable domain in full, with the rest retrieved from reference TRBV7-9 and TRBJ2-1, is DTGVSQNPRHKITKRGQNVTFRCDPISEHNRLYWYRQTLGQGPEFLTYFQNEAQLEKSRLLSDRFSAERPKGSFSTLEIQRTEQGDSAMYLCASSWGSKAYNEQFFGPGTRLTVL.

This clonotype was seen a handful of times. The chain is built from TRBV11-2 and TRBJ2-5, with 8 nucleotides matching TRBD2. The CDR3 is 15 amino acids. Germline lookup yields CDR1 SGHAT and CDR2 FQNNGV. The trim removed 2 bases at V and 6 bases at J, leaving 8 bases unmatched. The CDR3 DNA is TGTGCCAGCAGCTTAATTGGCAGCGGGGGTAAGACCCAGTACTTC. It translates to CASSLIGSGGKTQYF.

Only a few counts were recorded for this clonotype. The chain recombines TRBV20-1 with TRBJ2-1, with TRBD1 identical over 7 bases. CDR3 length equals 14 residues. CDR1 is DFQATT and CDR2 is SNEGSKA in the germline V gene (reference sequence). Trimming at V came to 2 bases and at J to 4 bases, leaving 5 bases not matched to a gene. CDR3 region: CSARSRGLYNEQFF. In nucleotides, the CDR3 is TGCAGTGCTAGATCGAGGGGGCTATACAATGAGCAGTTCTTC.